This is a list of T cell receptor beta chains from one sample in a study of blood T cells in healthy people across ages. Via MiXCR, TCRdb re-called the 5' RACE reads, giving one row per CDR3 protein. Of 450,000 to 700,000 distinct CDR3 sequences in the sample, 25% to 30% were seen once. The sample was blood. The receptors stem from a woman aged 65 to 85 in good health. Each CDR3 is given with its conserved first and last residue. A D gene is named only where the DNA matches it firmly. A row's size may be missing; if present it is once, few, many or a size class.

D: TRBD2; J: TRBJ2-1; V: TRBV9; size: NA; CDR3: CASSVDPGLAFNEQFF; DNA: TGTGCCAGCAGCGTAGATCCGGGACTAGCGTTCAATGAGCAGTTCTTC
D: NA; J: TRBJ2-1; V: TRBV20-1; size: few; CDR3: CSARGGPEQFF; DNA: TGCAGTGCTAGAGGAGGACCCGAGCAGTTCTTC
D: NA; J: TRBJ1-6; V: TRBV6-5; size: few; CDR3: CASSYLNSPLHF; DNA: TGTGCCAGCAGTTACCTAAATTCACCCCTCCACTTT
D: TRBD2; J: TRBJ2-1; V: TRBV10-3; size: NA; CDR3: CAISDSGGAGNEQFF; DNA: TGTGCCATCAGTGATAGCGGGGGGGCCGGTAATGAGCAGTTCTTC
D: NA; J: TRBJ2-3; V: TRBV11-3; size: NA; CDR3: CASSLQGTGGTSTDTQYF; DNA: TGTGCCAGCAGCTTACAGGGTACCGGGGGAACTAGCACAGATACGCAGTATTTT
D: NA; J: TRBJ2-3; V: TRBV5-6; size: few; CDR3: CASSPPEGTETDTQYF; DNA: TGTGCCAGCAGCCCTCCGGAGGGGACAGAGACAGATACGCAGTATTTT
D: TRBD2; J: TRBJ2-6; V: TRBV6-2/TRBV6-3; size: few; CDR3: CASSTGGSGANVLTF; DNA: TGTGCCAGCAGTACGGGGGGGTCTGGGGCCAACGTCCTGACTTTC
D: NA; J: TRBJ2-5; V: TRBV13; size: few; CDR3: CASSLGGPRETQYF; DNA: TGTGCCAGCAGCTTAGGCGGCCCTCGGGAGACCCAGTACTTC
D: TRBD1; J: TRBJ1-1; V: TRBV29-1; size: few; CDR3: CSAHTGAATEAFF; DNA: TGCAGCGCACATACAGGGGCTGCTACTGAAGCTTTCTTT
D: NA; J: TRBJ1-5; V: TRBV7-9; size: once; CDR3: CASSLARANQPQHF; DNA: TGTGCCAGCAGCTTAGCCAGGGCCAATCAGCCCCAGCATTTT
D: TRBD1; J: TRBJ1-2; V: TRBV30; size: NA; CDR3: CAWSRGTGGYGYTF; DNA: TGTGCCTGGAGTCGGGGGACAGGGGGCTATGGCTACACCTTC
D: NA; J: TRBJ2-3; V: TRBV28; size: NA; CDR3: CASSLRGMGAHTQYF; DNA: TGTGCCAGCAGTTTACGGGGGATGGGAGCACATACGCAGTATTTT
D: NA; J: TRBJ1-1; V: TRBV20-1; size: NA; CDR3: CSARNIKNTEAFF; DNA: TGCAGTGCTAGAAACATAAAGAACACTGAAGCTTTCTTT
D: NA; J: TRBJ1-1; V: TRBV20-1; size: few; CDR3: CSARDPRAGNTEAFF; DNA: TGCAGTGCTAGAGATCCCCGGGCAGGGAACACTGAAGCTTTCTTT
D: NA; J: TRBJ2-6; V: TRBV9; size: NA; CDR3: CASSERPETVLPSGANVLTF; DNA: TGTGCCAGCAGCGAACGTCCTGAGACAGTTTTACCCTCTGGGGCCAACGTCCTGACTTTC
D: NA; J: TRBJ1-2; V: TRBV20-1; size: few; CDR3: CSARGEASYGYTF; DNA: TGCAGTGCTAGGGGGGAAGCCTCCTATGGCTACACCTTC
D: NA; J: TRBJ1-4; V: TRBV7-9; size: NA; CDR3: CASSLESGFNEKLFF; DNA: TGTGCCAGCAGCTTAGAATCCGGTTTTAATGAAAAACTGTTTTTT
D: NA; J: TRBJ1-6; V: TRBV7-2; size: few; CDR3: CASTALLHNSPLHF; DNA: TGTGCCAGCACCGCACTTCTTCATAATTCACCCCTCCACTTT
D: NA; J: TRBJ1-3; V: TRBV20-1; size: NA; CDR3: CSARSRLGGNTIYF; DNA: TGCAGTGCTAGGTCCCGTTTAGGAGGAAACACCATATATTTT
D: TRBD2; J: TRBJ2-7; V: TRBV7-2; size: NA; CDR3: CASRPGGGRYEQYF; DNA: TGTGCCAGCCGCCCCGGCGGGGGGAGGTACGAGCAGTACTTC
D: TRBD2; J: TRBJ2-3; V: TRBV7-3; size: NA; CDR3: CASSPSHLAGATDTQYF; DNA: TGTGCCAGCAGCCCCTCCCATCTAGCGGGGGCCACAGATACGCAGTATTTT
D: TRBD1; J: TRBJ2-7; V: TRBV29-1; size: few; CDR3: CSVARGPLYSYEQYF; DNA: TGCAGCGTTGCCAGGGGGCCACTATACTCCTACGAGCAGTACTTC
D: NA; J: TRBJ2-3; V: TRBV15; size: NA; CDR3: CATSTWSGVQYF; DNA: TGTGCCACCAGCACGTGGTCGGGGGTGCAGTATTTT
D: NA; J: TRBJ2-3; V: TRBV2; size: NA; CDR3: CASSGATSTDTQYF; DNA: TGTGCCAGCAGCGGGGCAACTAGCACAGATACGCAGTATTTT
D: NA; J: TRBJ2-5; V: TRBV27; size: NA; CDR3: CASSLGGGEQYF; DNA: TGTGCCAGCAGTCTAGGGGGGGGAGAGCAGTACTTC
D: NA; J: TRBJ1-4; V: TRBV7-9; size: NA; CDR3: CASSPSTGATNEKLFF; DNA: TGTGCCAGCAGCCCCTCCACAGGCGCAACTAATGAAAAACTGTTTTTT
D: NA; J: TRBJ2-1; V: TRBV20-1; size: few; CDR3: CSARRVDEQFF; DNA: TGCAGTGCTAGACGGGTCGATGAGCAGTTCTTC